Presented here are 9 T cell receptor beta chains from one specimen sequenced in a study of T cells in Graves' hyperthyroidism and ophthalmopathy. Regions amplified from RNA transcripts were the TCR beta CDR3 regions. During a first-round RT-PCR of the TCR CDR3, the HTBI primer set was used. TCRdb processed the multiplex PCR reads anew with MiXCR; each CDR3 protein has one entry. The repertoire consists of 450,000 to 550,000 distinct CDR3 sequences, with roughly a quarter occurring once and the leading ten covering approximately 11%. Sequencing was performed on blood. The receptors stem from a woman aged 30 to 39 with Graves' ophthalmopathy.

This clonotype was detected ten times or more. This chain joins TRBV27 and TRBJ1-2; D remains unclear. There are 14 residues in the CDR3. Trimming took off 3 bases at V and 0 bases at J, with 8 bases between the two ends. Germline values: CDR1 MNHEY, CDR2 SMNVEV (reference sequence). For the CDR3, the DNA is TGTGCCAGCAGTTTTGGCAACTCTAACTATGGCTACACCTTC. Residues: CASSFGNSNYGYTF.

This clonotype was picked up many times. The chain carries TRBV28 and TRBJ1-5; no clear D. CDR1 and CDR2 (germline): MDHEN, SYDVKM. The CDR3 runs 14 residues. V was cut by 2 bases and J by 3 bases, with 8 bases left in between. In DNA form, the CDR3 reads TGTGCCAGCAGTTTAATGCGACACAATCAGCCCCAGCATTTT. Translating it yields CASSLMRHNQPQHF.

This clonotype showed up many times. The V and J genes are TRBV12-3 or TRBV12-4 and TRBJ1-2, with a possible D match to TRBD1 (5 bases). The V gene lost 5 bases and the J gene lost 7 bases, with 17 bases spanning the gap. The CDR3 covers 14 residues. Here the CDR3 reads CASSLYPGVGGYTF. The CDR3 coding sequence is TGTGCCAGCAGTCTATACCCGGGGGTAGGTGGCTACACCTTC.

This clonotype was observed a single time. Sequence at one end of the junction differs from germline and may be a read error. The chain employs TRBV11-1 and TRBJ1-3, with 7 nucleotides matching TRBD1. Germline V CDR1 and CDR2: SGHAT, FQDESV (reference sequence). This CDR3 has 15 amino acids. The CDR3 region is CASSRTGDSGYTIYF. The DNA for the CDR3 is TGTGCCAGCAGTCGGACAGGTGACTCTGGATACACCATATATTTT.

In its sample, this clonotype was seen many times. CDR3 DNA: TGTGCCAGCAGCCAAGATACCCCAGGGCATGGCTACACCTTC. It yields the protein CASSQDTPGHGYTF. The chain links TRBV3-1 to TRBJ1-2; maybe TRBD1 (5 bases). The CDR3 contains 14 residues. Per the germline V gene, CDR1 is LGHDT and CDR2 is YNNKEL (reference sequence). Trimming left V 0 bases short and J 6 bases short, with 11 bases between.

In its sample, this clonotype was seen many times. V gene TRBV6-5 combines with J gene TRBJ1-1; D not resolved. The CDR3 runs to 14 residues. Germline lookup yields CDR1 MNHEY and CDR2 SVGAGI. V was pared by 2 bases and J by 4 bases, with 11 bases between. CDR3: CASSYEERGTEAFF. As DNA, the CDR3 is TGTGCCAGCAGTTACGAGGAACGGGGCACTGAAGCTTTCTTT.

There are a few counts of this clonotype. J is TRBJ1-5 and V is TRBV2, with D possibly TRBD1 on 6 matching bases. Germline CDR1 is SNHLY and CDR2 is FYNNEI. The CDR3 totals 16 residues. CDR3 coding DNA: TGTGTCTGCAGGAAGAGGGACACTTATAGCAATCAGCCCCAGCATTTT. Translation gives CVCRKRDTYSNQPQHF.

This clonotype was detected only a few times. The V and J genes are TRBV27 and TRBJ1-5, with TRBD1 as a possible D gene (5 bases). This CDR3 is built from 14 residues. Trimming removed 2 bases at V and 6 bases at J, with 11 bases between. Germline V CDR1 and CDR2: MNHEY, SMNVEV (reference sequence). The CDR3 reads CASSLMGGSQPQHF. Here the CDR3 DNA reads TGTGCCAGCAGTTTAATGGGGGGTAGTCAGCCCCAGCATTTT.

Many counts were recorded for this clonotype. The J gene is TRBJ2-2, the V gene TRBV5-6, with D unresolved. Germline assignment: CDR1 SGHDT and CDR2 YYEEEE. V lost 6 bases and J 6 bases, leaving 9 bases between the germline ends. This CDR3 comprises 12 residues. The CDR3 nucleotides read TGTGCCAGCACCCTCCCTCCCGGGGAGCTGTTTTTT. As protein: CASTLPPGELFF. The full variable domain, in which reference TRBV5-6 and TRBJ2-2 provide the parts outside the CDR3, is DAGVTQSPTHLIKTRGQQVTLRCSPKSGHDTVSWYQQALGQGPQFIFQYYEEEERQRGNFPDRFSGHQFPNYSSELNVNALLLGDSALYLCASTLPPGELFFGEGSRLTVL.